This TCR beta chain comes out of a study of blood T cell repertoires in COVID-19 (dated by TCRdb to 2018 to 2021). For the wider study: Samples covering the acute and convalescent phases of COVID-19 were provided by collaborators in the United States, Italy and Spain. The prospective study material was composed of cDNA or gDNA derived from T cells, B-cell-depleted T cells, or PBMCs. The repertoires were made available in a free public database intended to serve as a resource for research on the immune response to SARS-CoV-2. Deeply sampled blood TCRbeta repertoires from subjects exposed to, actively infected with, or recovered from COVID-19 were included in the dataset. HLA class I and class II types, where available, came from metadata supplied by the sample provider rather than from assay-based typing. The samples were drawn from two sources: the first 160 participants of the ongoing ImmuneRACE study, and 1,254 subjects contributed by 6 global collaborators. Nearly every sample came with metadata listing a de-identified subject ID, COVID-19 status, age in years and sex.

TCRbeta CDR3 regions were amplified from genomic DNA using the immunoSEQ Assay, a bias-controlled multiplex PCR. The authors processed their data as follows. Nucleated cell counts per sample were estimated from amplification of reference gene primers within the assay. To quantify the absolute abundance of each unique TCRbeta CDR3 rearrangement, sequence reads were collapsed and filtered. For each sample, productive Simpson clonality was calculated as the square root of Simpson's diversity index over productive rearrangements. The immuneACCESS repertoire file appears here via TCRdb, limited to in-frame rearrangements. These files lack a portion of the clones; in checked studies, under half of the deficit traces to unresolved V genes, and the cause of the others is not known. That table furnishes V, J and clone size, whereas the DNA furnished D and trimming. For this sample there are some 360,000 clones; 70% to 90% appear just once. Jointly, the top ten make up about 2% of the sample.

The CDR3 runs 15 residues from the cysteine to the phenylalanine. The only DNA kept is the CDR3, 45 bases in frame from the first base. From V the trimming removes 4 bases and from J it removes 1 base, while the gene matches leave 5 bases of the junction unaccounted for. Reading the germline V gene gives CDR1 LGHNA and CDR2 YNFKEQ. At one collaborating source in Seattle, patients were enrolled during active infection and were followed longitudinally through the course of disease. Each collaborating institution followed its own protocols to collect whole blood in K2EDTA tubes. For TCRbeta analysis, collaborators shipped samples in one of three forms: frozen whole blood, isolated PBMCs, or DNA extracted from either of those sample types. Points the paper makes about the study in general: How much clinical and demographic metadata was included differed by source and by participant, and the metadata was provided uncurated.

About this clone itself: The target of this receptor is not known. There are no base qualities to consult, and no much larger clone falls within one base.

This chain is built from TRBV4-2 and TRBJ1-1; TRBD1 lines up with 8 middle nucleotides. Sequenced material: peripheral blood. This TCR was recovered from a woman in her sixties or seventies with COVID-19, enrolled during active disease. The DNA sequence is as follows: TGTGCCAGCAGCCCCTCGGGACAGGCGAACACTGAAGCTTTCTTT. Its protein reads: CASSPSGQANTEAFF.